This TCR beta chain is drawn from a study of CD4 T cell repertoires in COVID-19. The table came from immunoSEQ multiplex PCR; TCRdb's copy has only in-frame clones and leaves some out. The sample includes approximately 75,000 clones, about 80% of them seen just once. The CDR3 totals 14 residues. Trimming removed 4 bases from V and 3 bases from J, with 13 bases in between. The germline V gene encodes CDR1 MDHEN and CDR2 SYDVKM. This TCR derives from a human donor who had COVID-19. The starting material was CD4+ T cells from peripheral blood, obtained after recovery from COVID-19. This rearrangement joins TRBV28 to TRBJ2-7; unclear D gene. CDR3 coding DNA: TGTGCCAGCAGTTCCTTGGACGGACGCTACGAGCAGTACTTC. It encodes CASSSLDGRYEQYF.